The present TCR beta chain was sequenced within a study of T cell responses to AZD1222 COVID-19 vaccine. Whole-study results and caveats: AZD1222 recipients seropositive at baseline numbered only five to seven. Females made up more of the donors, who were largely white British, and clonal diversity may have come out too low.

Sequencing was performed with immunoSEQ multiplex PCR; in TCRdb, only in-frame clones are kept and a portion is missing. The table has tens of thousands of clones, more than 85% seen once; the top ten hold around 8%. Some second doses came at about 4 weeks and others at about 12 weeks; these were pooled. Notes on this clone: Antigen: not known.

The CDR3 is 15 residues long. Unmatched junction bases numbered 6, after V lost 5 bases and J lost 3 bases. The germline V gene has CDR1 MNHEY and CDR2 SMNVEV (reference sequence). The source is an adult who received the AZD1222 COVID-19 vaccine. This chain connects TRBV27 to TRBJ2-3, with TRBD1 identical over 9 bases. The sequenced sample was peripheral blood, obtained 28 days after the second AZD1222 dose. The CDR3 DNA follows: TGTGCCAGCAGTACAACCGGGACAGGGACAGATACGCAGTATTTT. Translated: CASSTTGTGTDTQYF.